This T cell receptor beta chain derives from a study of blood T cells in healthy people across ages. Germline V lookup: CDR1 LGHNA, CDR2 YNFKEQ. The CDR3 is made up of 17 amino acids. Trimming took 5 bases from V and 3 from J; bases not matched to a gene: 7. Primed by a sample-barcoded 5' primer and a J-beta primer mix, a second PCR proceeded for about 6 to 12 cycles. In TCRdb, the 5' RACE reads were re-called with MiXCR into one record per CDR3 protein. The sample yields approximately 800,000 distinct CDR3 sequences, 60% to 80% seen once. The sequenced sample consisted of blood. This receptor was identified in a young man in good health. This chain joins TRBV4-2 and TRBJ2-3; 14 nucleotides agree with TRBD2. The CDR3 here is CASSFRLAGGLTDTQYF. CDR3 in DNA: TGTGCCAGCAGCTTTAGACTAGCGGGGGGGCTGACAGATACGCAGTATTTT.